This TCR beta chain derives from a study of cytomegalovirus exposure and HLA in healthy donors. The sample holds one count of this clone. Its antigen is not identified. The study's findings and limits: Reported performance of the classifier showed diagnosis of cytomegalovirus status with high specificity and sensitivity. There were three CMV-associated chains whose specificity for CMV antigens was confirmed in vitro.

Assay used: immunoSEQ multiplex PCR; TCRdb lists only in-frame clones, some missing. This table holds about 220,000 clones, over 80% found once. This CDR3 has 13 amino acids. The ends were cut back, 6 bases at V and 6 bases at J, with 14 bases in the middle. The V gene's germline CDR1 is MNHNS and CDR2 SASEGT. This TCR derives from a woman under 30 in good health and CMV-seronegative. Sequenced material: PBMCs. The gene calls are TRBV6-1 and TRBJ1-1; D gene unclear. CDR3 bases: TGTGCCAGCAGGGACTTAGGTACGGCTGAAGCTTTCTTT. Translating gives CASRDLGTAEAFF.